These 4 T cell receptor beta chains share one sample of origin, sequenced in a study of beta chain features in type 1 diabetes. General study results and limits: There was a moderate but significant shortening of TCRB CDR3s in all four CD4+ subsets of Type 1 diabetes patients.

No antigen has been identified for these receptors. Of the isolated RNA, all was reverse transcribed, and so the sequenced material was expressed TCRB transcripts. Clones were sequenced by immunoSEQ multiplex PCR, and TCRdb holds only the in-frame ones, with some missing. The sample carries a few hundred thousand clones, 8.5% to 10% recorded once. The sample comprised central memory CD4+ T cells from blood. These receptors originate from a man aged 25 to 40 with type 1 diabetes.

This chain uses TRBV7-2 with TRBJ2-7; the D gene is possibly TRBD1 (5 bases). The CDR3 is made up of 14 amino acids. In germline, CDR1 is SGHTA, CDR2 FQGNSA. V was pared by 4 bases and J by 1 base, with 11 bases between. The chain's CDR3 is CASSSMTVSYEQYF. CDR3 nucleotide sequence: TGTGCCAGCAGCTCAATGACAGTTTCCTACGAGCAGTACTTC.

The table lists this clone with a few counts. This chain uses TRBV18 with TRBJ1-5; D uncertain. With 2 bases removed from V and 9 bases from J, the gap between germline ends came to 14 bases. This CDR3 is 14 amino acids long. Germline V CDR1 and CDR2: KGHSH, LQKENI. CDR3 amino acids: CASSPEEASAPQHF. In nucleotides, the CDR3 is TGTGCCAGCTCACCAGAGGAGGCCTCGGCGCCCCAGCATTTT.

V and J are TRBV11-2 and TRBJ2-4, with D possibly TRBD2 on 6 matching bases. CDR1 is SGHAT, CDR2 FQNNGV, per germline. Trimming stripped 6 bases from V and 1 base from J, with 13 bases between. This CDR3 has 15 amino acids. The DNA of the CDR3 is TGTGCCAGCAGACCGACCGGGGGTGCCAAAAACATTCAGTACTTC. It is translated as CASRPTGGAKNIQYF.

This clone was counted only a few times. The chain carries TRBV6-1 and TRBJ1-3; D is perhaps TRBD1 (5 bases). Per the germline V gene, CDR1 is MNHNS and CDR2 is SASEGT. The CDR3 is 14 residues long. V shed 7 bases and J shed 5 bases, with 15 bases lying between them. The CDR3 loop is CASTGQGGRNTIYF. In DNA form, the CDR3 reads TGTGCCAGCACGGGCCAGGGAGGAAGAAACACCATATATTTT.